This T cell receptor (beta chain) was found in a study of breast tumors, draining lymph nodes, adjacent tissues. Study-level points and caveats: Tumor repertoires ranked between lymph nodes and nontumor tissue in diversity, with V and J gene preferences.

TCRdb redid the calling of the multiplex PCR reads with MiXCR, one entry per CDR3 protein. Of 200,000 to 300,000 distinct CDR3 sequences listed, around 30% are singletons. This clonotype was seen many times. Its antigen remains unidentified. Axillary draining lymph nodes of breast cancer patients supplied the node samples. Per germline, CDR1 WSHSY and CDR2 SAAADI. Deletions cut 7 bases from V and 12 bases from J, with 25 bases between. The CDR3 sequence is 15 residues long. The rearrangement links TRBV10-2 to TRBJ2-1, with a weak D call TRBD2 (6 bases). The sequence derives from a female donor with breast cancer. Some clones in this sample may be carry-over from other donors' samples. Source material: axillary lymph node tissue. CDR3 coding DNA: TGCGCCAGCACCGGGGGTTTATTTCCCGTTGTGCGGCAGTTCTTC. It translates to CASTGGLFPVVRQFF.